This T cell receptor beta chain was sequenced for a study of blood T cell repertoires in COVID-19 (dated by TCRdb to 2018 to 2021). Describing the broader study: The collaborator samples originated in the United States, Italy and Spain and spanned the acute and convalescent phases of COVID-19. Where available, HLA class I and class II types were obtained from metadata supplied by the sample provider rather than from assay-based typing. The material from the prospective study consisted of cDNA or gDNA derived from T cells, B-cell-depleted T cells, or PBMCs. The samples were drawn from the first 160 participants of the ongoing ImmuneRACE study and from over a thousand subjects provided by 6 global collaborators. The repertoires were released in a freely available public database meant as a resource for research on the immune response to SARS-CoV-2. The sample metadata nearly always contained a de-identified subject ID, COVID-19 status, age in years and sex. Deeply sampled blood TCRbeta repertoires from subjects exposed to, actively infected with, or recovered from COVID-19 were included in the dataset. Study-wide conclusions, independent of this receptor: How much clinical and demographic metadata was included differed by source and by participant, and the metadata was provided uncurated.

With respect to this clone: There is no known antigen for this receptor. Base qualities were left out, and no much larger clone turns up one base away.

TCRbeta CDR3 regions were amplified from genomic DNA using the immunoSEQ Assay, a bias-controlled multiplex PCR. The authors processed their data as follows. Nucleated cell counts per sample were estimated from amplification of reference gene primers within the assay. Sequence reads were collapsed and filtered to measure the absolute abundance of every unique TCRbeta CDR3 rearrangement. Productive Simpson clonality was computed per sample as the square root of Simpson's diversity index over productive rearrangements. TCRdb took over this immuneACCESS table, retaining in-frame rearrangements with V and J assigned. Such tables are incomplete; in checked studies, under half of the missing clones stem from an unresolved V gene, and the remainder is unexplained. That table is the source of V, J and clone size, and D and trimming were worked out from the DNA. For this sample there are a few hundred thousand clones; 80% to 90% appear just once. The biggest ten clones account for more than 2% of the sample.

Participants in the prospective study were aged roughly 18 to 89 years, lived in 20 to 30 United States geographic areas, and enrolled through a virtual design. To assign participants to cohorts, the prospective study relied on clinical history that participants themselves reported in a screening survey and a study questionnaire. For ImmuneRACE Cohort 3, a participant was defined as recovered based on two consecutive negative NP/OP PCR tests, clearance by a healthcare professional, or resolution of symptoms. Each participant in the prospective study had whole blood, serum and a nasopharyngeal or oropharyngeal swab collected by mobile phlebotomists. Prospective study participants could optionally give additional blood draws and questionnaires over an approximately two-month period. Before DNA extraction, blood samples from the prospective study were shipped at room temperature or frozen. Specimen: PBMCs or T cells enriched from blood (not recorded which). The TCR originated in a man aged 30 to 45 who had recovered from COVID-19.

CDR3 region: CASSLQGLNIQYF. The sequenced DNA is TGTGCCAGCAGCCTACAGGGCCTAAACATTCAGTACTTC. In this chain, TRBV3-1 (or the pseudogene TRBV3-2) is recombined with TRBJ2-4, with a weak D call of TRBD1 (6 bases match). Taken from the germline V gene (reference sequence), the CDR1 and CDR2 loops are LGHDT and YNNKEL. The CDR3 contains 13 residues, cysteine and phenylalanine counted. Only CDR3 DNA remains: 39 bases, in frame from the first base. V is shortened by 4 bases, J by 6 bases, and the region joining them spans 10 bases.